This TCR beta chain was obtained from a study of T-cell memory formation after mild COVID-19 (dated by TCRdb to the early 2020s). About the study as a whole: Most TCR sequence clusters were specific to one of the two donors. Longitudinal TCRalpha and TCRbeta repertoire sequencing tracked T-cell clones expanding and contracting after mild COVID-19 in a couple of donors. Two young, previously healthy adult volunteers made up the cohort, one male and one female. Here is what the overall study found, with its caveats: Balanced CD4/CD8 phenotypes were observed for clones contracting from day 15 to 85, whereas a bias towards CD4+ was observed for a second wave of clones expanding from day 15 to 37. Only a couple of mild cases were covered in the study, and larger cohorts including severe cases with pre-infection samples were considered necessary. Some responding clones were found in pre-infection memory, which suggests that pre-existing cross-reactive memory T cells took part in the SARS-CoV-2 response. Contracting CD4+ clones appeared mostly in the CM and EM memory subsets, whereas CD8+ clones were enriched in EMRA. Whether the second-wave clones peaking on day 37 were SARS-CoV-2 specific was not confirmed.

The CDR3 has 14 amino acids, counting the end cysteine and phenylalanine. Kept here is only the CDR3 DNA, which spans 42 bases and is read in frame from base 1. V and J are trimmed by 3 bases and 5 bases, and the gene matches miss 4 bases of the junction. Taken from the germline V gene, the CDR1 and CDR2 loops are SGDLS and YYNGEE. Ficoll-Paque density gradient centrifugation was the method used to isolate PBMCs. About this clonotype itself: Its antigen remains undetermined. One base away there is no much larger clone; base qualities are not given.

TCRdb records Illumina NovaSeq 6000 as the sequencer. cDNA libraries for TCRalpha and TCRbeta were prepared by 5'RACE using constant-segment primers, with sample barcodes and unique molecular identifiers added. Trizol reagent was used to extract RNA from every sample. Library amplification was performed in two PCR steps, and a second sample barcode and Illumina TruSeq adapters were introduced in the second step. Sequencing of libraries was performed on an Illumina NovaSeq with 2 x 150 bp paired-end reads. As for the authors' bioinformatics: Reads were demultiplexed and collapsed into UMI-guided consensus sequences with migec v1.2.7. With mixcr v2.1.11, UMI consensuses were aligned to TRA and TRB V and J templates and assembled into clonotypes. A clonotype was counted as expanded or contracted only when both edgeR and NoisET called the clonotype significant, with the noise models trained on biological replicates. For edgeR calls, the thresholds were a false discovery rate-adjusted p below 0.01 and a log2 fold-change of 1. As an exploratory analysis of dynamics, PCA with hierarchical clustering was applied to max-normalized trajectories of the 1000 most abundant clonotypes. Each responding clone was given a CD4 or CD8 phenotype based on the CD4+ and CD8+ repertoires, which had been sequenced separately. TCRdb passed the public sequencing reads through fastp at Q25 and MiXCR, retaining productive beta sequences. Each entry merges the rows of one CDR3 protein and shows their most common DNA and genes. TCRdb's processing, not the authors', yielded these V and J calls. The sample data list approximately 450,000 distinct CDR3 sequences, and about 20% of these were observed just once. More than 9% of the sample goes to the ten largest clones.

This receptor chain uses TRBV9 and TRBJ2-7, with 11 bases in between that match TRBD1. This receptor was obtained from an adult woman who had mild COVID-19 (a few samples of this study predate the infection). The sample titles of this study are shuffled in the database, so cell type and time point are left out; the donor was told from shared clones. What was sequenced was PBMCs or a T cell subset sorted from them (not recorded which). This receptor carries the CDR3 CASSARTGGDEQYF. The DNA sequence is TGTGCCAGCAGCGCGCGGACAGGGGGCGACGAGCAGTACTTC.